This paragraph reports one TCR beta chain. Via MiXCR, TCRdb re-called the RT-PCR reads, giving one row per CDR3 protein. There are about 680,000 distinct CDR3 sequences in the sample; 13% to 15% occur only once, and 3.6% lies in the top ten. Germline lookup yields CDR1 DFQATT and CDR2 SNEGSKA (reference sequence). The CDR3 runs to 12 residues. J lost 4 bases, V lost 6 bases, and 3 bases had no gene match. The receptor's source is a female donor in good health, serving as a healthy control. Sequenced sample: memory CD4+ T cells from blood. The rearrangement links TRBV20-1 to TRBJ1-2; TRBD1 matches 9 bases. The CDR3 sequence is CSAPDRGYGYTF. The CDR3, as DNA: TGCAGTGCGCCGGACAGGGGCTATGGCTACACCTTC.